This TCR beta chain came from a study of prognosis after radiotherapy for stage I lung cancer. Per the germline V gene, CDR1 is DFQATT and CDR2 is SNEGSKA (reference sequence). The junction had 3 bases not matched to a gene; V was cut back by 1 base and J by 5 bases. CDR3 length: 14 amino acids. This clonotype is classed as medium-sized. From genomic DNA, TCR beta CDR3 was amplified by two-round multiplex PCR. During first-round PCR, primers specific to each TRBV and TRBJ gene were used. TCRdb re-analysed the multiplex PCR reads in MiXCR, keeping a single row per CDR3 protein. The data contain about 18,000 distinct CDR3 sequences, 40% to 50% of them singletons.

The receptor was derived from a donor of 50 years or more with non-small cell lung cancer. Sequenced material: PBMCs, taken before or after stereotactic body radiation therapy (not recorded which). V and J are TRBV20-1 and TRBJ2-3, with 10 bases aligning to TRBD1. The CDR3: CSARGTGGGDTQYF. In nucleotides, the CDR3 is TGCAGTGCTAGAGGGACAGGGGGGGGAGATACGCAGTATTTT.